These 31 T cell receptor beta chains were sequenced from one sample in a study of a mutant IDH1 vaccine in newly diagnosed glioma. Time point given: baseline, week 1 (first vaccination visit). Treatment of the sample: pre-vaccination baseline after standard-of-care therapy. Assay used: immunoSEQ multiplex PCR; TCRdb lists only in-frame clones, some missing. The data hold 35,000 to 40,000 clones, with 80% to 95% observed a single time. Sequences were derived from PBMCs, sampled from a glioma patient treated with radiotherapy, temozolomide or both. These receptors came from a man younger than 35 with glioma.

The chain has TRBV27 and TRBJ1-2, with D perhaps TRBD1 (5 bases). Trimming left V 3 bases short and J 6 bases short, with 23 bases between. Germline V gene lookup returns CDR1 MNHEY and CDR2 SMNVEV (reference sequence). The CDR3 contains 17 residues. The CDR3, as DNA: TGTGCCAGCAGTTTTGATTACCTTTACGGGGCAGGGAATGGCTACACCTTC. Amino acid sequence: CASSFDYLYGAGNGYTF.

This chain connects TRBV4-3 to TRBJ1-2; 8 positions agree with TRBD1. The trim removed 0 bases at V and 4 bases at J, leaving 4 bases unmatched. The CDR3 length is 15 residues. Germline loops: CDR1 LGHNA, CDR2 YSLEER. This chain's CDR3 is CASSQDVQGAYGYTF. Here the CDR3 DNA reads TGCGCCAGCAGCCAAGACGTCCAGGGGGCCTATGGCTACACCTTC.

This clone appeared a single time. This chain links TRBV11-2 with TRBJ2-5, with D unclear. Germline values: CDR1 SGHAT, CDR2 FQNNGV. This CDR3 is 11 amino acids long. V dropped 9 bases and J dropped 2 bases, with 7 bases sitting between them. The CDR3: CASSLQETQYF. CDR3 sequence (DNA): TGTGCCAGTTCACTTCAAGAGACCCAGTACTTC.

V gene TRBV6-6 combines with J gene TRBJ2-7; D is uncertain. Germline V lookup: CDR1 MNHNY, CDR2 SVGAGI (reference sequence). This CDR3 is 13 amino acids long. With 0 bases removed from V and 3 bases from J, the gap between germline ends came to 6 bases. CDR3: CASSYSYIYEQYF. Here the CDR3 DNA reads TGTGCCAGCAGTTACTCCTATATCTACGAGCAGTACTTC.

The chain links TRBV7-9 to TRBJ2-6, with TRBD2 matching over 10 bases. The CDR3 is made up of 15 amino acids. The V and J ends lost 6 bases and 1 base, in that order; junction bases with no gene match: 0. Germline V gives CDR1 SEHNR, CDR2 FQNEAQ (reference sequence). Here the CDR3 DNA reads TGTGCCAGCAGGGGACTAGCGTCTGGGGCCAACGTCCTGACTTTC. Protein: CASRGLASGANVLTF. The full variable domain, rest sourced from reference TRBV7-9 and TRBJ2-6, is DTGVSQNPRHKITKRGQNVTFRCDPISEHNRLYWYRQTLGQGPEFLTYFQNEAQLEKSRLLSDRFSAERPKGSFSTLEIQRTEQGDSAMYLCASRGLASGANVLTFGAGSRLTVL.

This clone was detected only a few times. V gene TRBV5-3 combines with J gene TRBJ2-3; 12 bases line up with TRBD1. TRBV5-3 carries the ORF label, with uncertain function. The CDR3 sequence is 15 residues long. V was clipped by 8 bases and J by 5 bases; unmatched bases: 9. The CDR3, as DNA: TGTGCCAGCCATTCCGGGACAGGGGGCAAAGATACGCAGTATTTT. Its translation: CASHSGTGGKDTQYF.

The rearrangement joins TRBV6-5 to TRBJ2-7, with 9 positions matching TRBD1. The germline CDR1 and CDR2 sequences are MNHEY and SVGAGI. The CDR3 is 15 amino acids. The J segment lost 4 bases and the V segment lost 6 bases, leaving 10 bases of the junction unmatched. Written as DNA, the CDR3 is TGTGCCAGCAGAGAGACGGGACAGGGTCCGTACGAGCAGTACTTC. Translated, it gives CASRETGQGPYEQYF.

This clone was observed a single time. The V and J genes are TRBV28 and TRBJ2-7; 11 nucleotides match TRBD2. Germline trimming cut 5 bases from V and 7 bases from J; bases unmatched to any gene: 10. The CDR3 has 15 amino acids. CDR1 is MDHEN and CDR2 is SYDVKM in the germline V gene. The CDR3 DNA sequence: TGTGCCAGCAGTGACACTAGCGGGAGAGTTCGAGAGCAGTACTTC. Its translation is CASSDTSGRVREQYF.

The chain has TRBV15 and TRBJ2-7; a weak D match, TRBD1 (5 bases). This CDR3 is 14 amino acids long. V was clipped by 1 base and J by 2 bases, with 9 bases between them. CDR1 LNHNV and CDR2 YYDKDF come from the germline V gene (reference sequence). For the CDR3, the DNA is TGTGCCACCAGCAGAGCAAGGGGTGCCTACGAGCAGTACTTC. Translation gives CATSRARGAYEQYF. Based on the CDR3 plus reference TRBV15 and TRBJ2-7, the full variable domain is DAMVIQNPRYQVTQFGKPVTLSCSQTLNHNVMYWYQQKSSQAPKLLFHYYDKDFNNEADTPDNFQSRRPNTSFCFLDIRSPGLGDTAMYLCATSRARGAYEQYFGPGTRLTVT.

This clone occurred once. The V call is TRBV4-1, the J call TRBJ2-3; D gene ambiguous. Trimming left V 0 bases short and J 5 bases short, with 6 bases between. The CDR3 has 13 residues. The germline V gene has CDR1 MGHRA and CDR2 YSYEKL. This CDR3 is CASSQDPKDTQYF. In nucleotides, the CDR3 is TGCGCCAGCAGCCAAGACCCCAAAGATACGCAGTATTTT.

The chain uses TRBV27 and TRBJ2-7; TRBD2 matches 7 bases. This CDR3 has 13 amino acids. V was clipped by 2 bases and J by 6 bases; unmatched bases: 4. CDR1 and CDR2 from the germline V gene are MNHEY and SMNVEV (reference sequence). The CDR3 here is CASSLAGASEQYF. The CDR3 coding sequence is TGTGCCAGCAGTTTAGCGGGAGCATCCGAGCAGTACTTC.

The CDR3 DNA sequence: TGTGCCAGCCAGGGGGGAAGTGGGGCCAACGTCCTGACTTTC. Residues: CASQGGSGANVLTF. This chain uses TRBV19 with TRBJ2-6; maybe TRBD1 (7 bases). CDR1 and CDR2 (germline): LNHDA, SQIVND (reference sequence). This CDR3 is built from 14 residues. Trimming removed 9 bases from V and 3 bases from J, with 12 bases in between.

The chain couples TRBV2 to TRBJ1-4; D gene uncertain. The ends were cut back, 3 bases at V and 10 bases at J, with 24 bases in the middle. The CDR3 has 17 amino acids. CDR1 and CDR2 from the germline V gene are SNHLY and FYNNEI. The CDR3 DNA is TGTGCCAGCAGTGAGAAGTCCTCCGACACCCTAATCCGAAAACTGTTTTTT. It specifies CASSEKSSDTLIRKLFF.

V usage is TRBV9 and J usage is TRBJ2-1; TRBD1 aligns across 9 bases. The CDR3 has 15 amino acids. The V gene's germline CDR1 is SGDLS and CDR2 YYNGEE. After removal of 3 bases from V and 4 bases from J, the junction contained 5 bases not matched to a gene. The CDR3 nucleotides are TGTGCCAGCAGCGGGACAGGGGTGAGGTACAATGAGCAGTTCTTC. This sequence encodes CASSGTGVRYNEQFF.

This clone has just one count. The J gene is TRBJ1-2, the V gene TRBV29-1; D is unclear. Germline CDR1 SQVTM, CDR2 ANQGSEA. This CDR3 has 16 residues. The V end lost 0 bases, the J end lost 0 bases, and 14 bases lay between the germline ends. CDR3 DNA sequence: TGCAGCGTTGAAGAAACGTCAGGCCTTGCTAACTATGGCTACACCTTC. Translation gives CSVEETSGLANYGYTF.

The genes are TRBV11-3 and TRBJ2-2; 8 positions match TRBD2. CDR3 length: 16 amino acids. After removal of 2 bases from V and 0 bases from J, the junction contained 2 bases not matched to a gene. In germline, CDR1 is SGHNT, CDR2 YENEEA. CDR3 in DNA: TGTGCCAGCAGCTTATTAGCGGGACCGAACACCGGGGAGCTGTTTTTT. Amino acid sequence: CASSLLAGPNTGELFF.

The chain couples TRBV25-1 to TRBJ2-4, with 9 bases matching TRBD2. Germline CDR1 reads MGHDK; CDR2 reads SYGVNS. The CDR3 contains 14 residues. After removal of 4 bases from V and 4 bases from J, the junction contained 2 bases not matched to a gene. The CDR3 here is CASSVSGSKNIQYF. CDR3 nucleotide sequence: TGTGCCAGCAGTGTTAGCGGGAGTAAAAACATTCAGTACTTC. The variable domain in full, completed from reference TRBV25-1 and TRBJ2-4, reads EADIYQTPRYLVIGTGKKITLECSQTMGHDKMYWYQQDPGMELHLIHYSYGVNSTEKGDLSSESTVSRIRTEHFPLTLESARPSHTSQYLCASSVSGSKNIQYFGAGTRLSVL.

This clone was recorded once. This chain joins TRBV6-6 and TRBJ2-7; 12 bases map to TRBD2. The CDR3 covers 14 residues. CDR1 and CDR2 (germline): MNHNY, SVGAGI (reference sequence). J lost 3 bases, V lost 8 bases, and 5 bases had no gene match. CDR3: CASGLAGSGYEQYF. The CDR3 bases are TGTGCCAGCGGACTAGCGGGAAGCGGCTACGAGCAGTACTTC.

The count of this clone is one. J is TRBJ2-7 and V is TRBV7-6; 12 nucleotides align to TRBD2. This CDR3 spans 17 amino acids. After removal of 1 base from V and 1 base from J, the junction contained 5 bases not matched to a gene. Per germline, CDR1 SGHVS and CDR2 FNYEAQ. Here the CDR3 reads CASSLGGLAGRSYEQYF. In DNA form, the CDR3 reads TGTGCCAGCAGCTTAGGTGGACTAGCGGGGAGGTCCTACGAGCAGTACTTC.

The chain recombines TRBV6-6 with TRBJ1-1, with D possibly being TRBD1 (6 bases). The CDR3 extends over 14 amino acids. Trimming pared 8 bases from V and 1 base from J, leaving 14 bases between. Per the germline V gene, CDR1 is MNHNY and CDR2 is SVGAGI (reference sequence). CDR3 sequence: CASQGHQENTEAFF. The CDR3 bases are TGTGCCAGCCAGGGGCACCAAGAGAACACTGAAGCTTTCTTT.

This chain joins TRBV7-2 and TRBJ2-1, with D hard to call. The V end was cut by 1 base, the J end by 4 bases, with 5 bases between. CDR1 SGHTA and CDR2 FQGNSA come from the germline V gene. The CDR3 spans 13 residues. Here the CDR3 reads CASSLEVYNEQFF. In DNA form, the CDR3 reads TGTGCCAGCAGCTTAGAGGTATACAATGAGCAGTTCTTC. Based on the CDR3 plus reference TRBV7-2 and TRBJ2-1, the full variable domain is GAGVSQSPSNKVTEKGKDVELRCDPISGHTALYWYRQSLGQGLEFLIYFQGNSAPDKSGLPSDRFSAERTGGSVSTLTIQRTQQEDSAVYLCASSLEVYNEQFFGPGTRLTVL.

The chain employs TRBV28 and TRBJ2-7, with TRBD2 identical over 7 bases. The CDR3 consists of 15 residues. Germline V gene lookup returns CDR1 MDHEN and CDR2 SYDVKM. After removal of 0 bases from V and 4 bases from J, the junction contained 6 bases not matched to a gene. In DNA, the CDR3 is TGTGCCAGCAGTTTATGGGCTAGCGGAGGGTACGAGCAGTACTTC. It translates to CASSLWASGGYEQYF.

The chain has TRBV28 and TRBJ1-2; D remains ambiguous. This CDR3 is built from 11 residues. With 6 bases removed from V and 0 bases from J, the gap between germline ends came to 2 bases. Germline V gene sequence: CDR1 MDHEN, CDR2 SYDVKM. This CDR3 is CASRSNYGYTF. DNA of the CDR3: TGTGCCAGCAGATCTAACTATGGCTACACCTTC.

The gene calls are TRBV4-1 and TRBJ1-2; D is unresolved. CDR3 size: 14 residues. V shed 0 bases and J shed 6 bases, with 11 bases lying between them. Germline V lookup: CDR1 MGHRA, CDR2 YSYEKL. The CDR3 DNA follows: TGCGCCAGCAGCCAAGAAGGTCTAAGGAATGGCTACACCTTC. Its translation is CASSQEGLRNGYTF.

The chain carries TRBV30 and TRBJ2-1; TRBD2 agrees at 12 bases. The germline CDR1 and CDR2 sequences are GTSNPN and SVGIG (reference sequence). The ends lost 5 bases at V and 7 bases at J; junction bases unmatched: 9. The CDR3 has 15 residues. The CDR3 here is CAWEPTSGSGNEQFF. As DNA, the CDR3 is TGTGCCTGGGAACCGACTAGCGGGAGTGGTAATGAGCAGTTCTTC.

The chain has TRBV27 and TRBJ2-7; TRBD2 matches 7 bases. This CDR3 has 14 residues. Germline-derived CDR1 and CDR2 are MNHEY and SMNVEV (reference sequence). The V and J ends lost 4 bases and 5 bases, in that order; junction bases with no gene match: 8. The CDR3 coding sequence is TGTGCCAGCAGTTCCGGCGGGAGAGTCGACGAGCAGTACTTC. Amino acids: CASSSGGRVDEQYF.

The chain recombines TRBV6-1 with TRBJ2-7; unclear D gene. Germline V lookup: CDR1 MNHNS, CDR2 SASEGT. This CDR3 has 10 residues. Trimming took off 6 bases at V and 6 bases at J, with 6 bases between the two ends. CDR3 loop: CASRTSEQYF. CDR3 coding DNA: TGTGCCAGCAGGACCTCCGAGCAGTACTTC.

The rearrangement joins TRBV28 to TRBJ1-1; tentatively, D is TRBD1 (5 bases). Germline CDR1 is MDHEN and CDR2 is SYDVKM. Deletions cut 5 bases from V and 2 bases from J, with 15 bases between. The CDR3 is 15 residues long. The CDR3: CASSPLGTANTEAFF. CDR3 DNA: TGTGCCAGCAGTCCCCTTGGGACGGCTAACACTGAAGCTTTCTTT. Full variable domain (remainder filled in from reference TRBV28 and TRBJ1-1): DVKVTQSSRYLVKRTGEKVFLECVQDMDHENMFWYRQDPGLGLRLIYFSYDVKMKEKGDIPEGYSVSREKKERFSLILESASTNQTSMYLCASSPLGTANTEAFFGQGTRLTVV.

This clone has just one count. This chain joins TRBV10-2 and TRBJ2-7; a possible D gene is TRBD1 (5 bases). CDR1 WSHSY and CDR2 SAAADI come from the germline V gene. The CDR3 loop spans 11 amino acids. Trimming pared 8 bases from V and 3 bases from J, leaving 8 bases between. This CDR3 reads CASHRGYEQYF. The CDR3 nucleotides are TGCGCCAGCCATAGGGGCTACGAGCAGTACTTC.

The V and J genes are TRBV9 and TRBJ2-7, with D maybe TRBD1 (6 bases). Deletions cut 0 bases from V and 3 bases from J, with 13 bases between. Germline assignment: CDR1 SGDLS and CDR2 YYNGEE. The CDR3 has 15 residues. The chain's CDR3 is CASSVGDTAIYEQYF. CDR3 DNA sequence: TGTGCCAGCAGCGTAGGGGACACCGCGATCTACGAGCAGTACTTC.

This sequence joins TRBV9 and TRBJ1-1, with D unresolved. Germline CDR1 reads SGDLS; CDR2 reads YYNGEE. CDR3 length: 13 amino acids. Between the trimmed V and J ends, which lost 4 bases and 1 base, there was a span of 8 bases. CDR3 sequence reads: CASSSHTNTEAFF. The CDR3 DNA follows: TGTGCCAGCAGCAGCCATACGAACACTGAAGCTTTCTTT.